This T cell receptor beta chain was identified in a study of T cell responses to AZD1222 COVID-19 vaccine. Study context: Second doses were pooled across both intervals (about 4 or about 12 weeks). The study's findings and limits: Baseline seropositivity characterized only a handful of AZD1222 recipients.

Generated by immunoSEQ multiplex PCR, the TCRdb table keeps only in-frame clones and is missing some. The sample lists about 120,000 clones, over 75% occurring once. Of note for this clone: Its antigen is unknown.

V trimming: 2 bases; J trimming: 6 bases; junction bases outside the gene matches: 6. This CDR3 spans 13 amino acids. Germline loops: CDR1 GTSNPN, CDR2 SVGIG (reference sequence). This TCR came from an adult in good health. The chain links TRBV30 to TRBJ1-1; 7 positions agree with TRBD1. The input for sequencing was peripheral blood, taken on day 0 of AZD1222 vaccination. The CDR3 DNA reads TGTGCCTGGAGTCCCGACAGGGCGGCTGAAGCTTTCTTT. It yields the protein CAWSPDRAAEAFF.